This T cell receptor (beta chain) was recovered during a study of CD8 T cells in Susac syndrome. Germline values: CDR1 MDHEN, CDR2 SYDVKM. V shed 5 bases and J shed 7 bases, with 15 bases lying between them. The CDR3 runs to 14 residues. Random hexamers were used to reverse transcribe about 0.45 to 1 ug of RNA. TCRdb reprocessed the immunoSEQ multiplex PCR reads via MiXCR and lists one record per CDR3 protein. The sample shows some 300,000 distinct CDR3 sequences, 70% to 90% of them seen only once. CD8+ and CD4+ T cells circulating in blood were sequenced for TCR beta. The multiple sclerosis controls were treatment-naive patients affected by stable or active relapsing-remitting disease.

This receptor was taken from a human donor with multiple sclerosis. Sequencing used CD8+ T cells from PBMCs. This chain uses TRBV28 with TRBJ1-5, with D possibly TRBD1 on 6 matching bases. The CDR3 reads CASSPRRGLQPQHF. The CDR3 nucleotides read TGTGCCAGCAGTCCAAGACGGGGGCTCCAGCCCCAGCATTTT.